The T cell receptor beta chain described here comes from a study of blood T cells in healthy people across ages. This clonotype was seen more than once but under ten times. As yet, its antigen is unknown. Between the trimmed V and J ends, which lost 4 bases and 2 bases, there was a span of 14 bases. The CDR3 covers 14 residues. Germline CDR1 and CDR2: SQVTM and ANQGSEA. Whole-study results and caveats: Estimates of total diversity, which came from one million sequenced T cells, were considered to be underestimates.

A sample-barcoded 5' primer and a J-beta primer mix were used in a second PCR of roughly 6 to 11 cycles. TCRdb redid the calling of the 5' RACE reads with MiXCR, one entry per CDR3 protein. This sample yields under 2,000,000 distinct CDR3 sequences, of which approximately 50% are seen a single time; 2.1% belongs to the top ten. Sequencing was done on a sample of blood. This receptor was taken from a woman between 40 and 55 years old in good health. The gene calls are TRBV29-1 and TRBJ1-2; D may be TRBD1 (6 bases). The CDR3 reads CSVASGQMNYGYTF. The CDR3 nucleotides read TGCAGCGTTGCCTCCGGACAGATGAACTATGGCTACACCTTC.